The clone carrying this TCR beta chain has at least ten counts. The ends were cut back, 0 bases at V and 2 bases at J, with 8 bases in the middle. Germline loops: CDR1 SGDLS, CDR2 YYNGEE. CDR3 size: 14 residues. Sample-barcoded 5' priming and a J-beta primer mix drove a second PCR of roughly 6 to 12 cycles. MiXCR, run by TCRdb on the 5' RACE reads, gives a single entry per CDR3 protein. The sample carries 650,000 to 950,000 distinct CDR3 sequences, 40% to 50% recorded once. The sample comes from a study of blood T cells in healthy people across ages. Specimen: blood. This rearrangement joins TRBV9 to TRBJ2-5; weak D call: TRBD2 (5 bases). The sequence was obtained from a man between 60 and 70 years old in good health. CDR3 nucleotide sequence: TGTGCCAGCAGCGTAGATGCGGGTCAAGAGACCCAGTACTTC. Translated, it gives CASSVDAGQETQYF.